This T cell receptor beta chain comes out of a study of metastatic and nonmetastatic thyroid tumors. Study at large: For malignant and benign thyroid patients, tumor or nodule tissue and blood were the sources whose repertoires were compared.

As to this clone: What it binds is not known.

TCRdb re-processed the PCR reads through MiXCR. The profile shows about 15,000 clones, around 23% of them singletons. There were no patients who had received any treatment before thyroid surgery. Study-wide results and limits: In blood and tumor, TCR beta diversity was reportedly significantly higher in malignant thyroid tumors than in benign nodules.

V gave up 6 bases and J gave up 4 bases, with 19 bases separating them. The CDR3 sequence is 14 residues long. From germline, CDR1 is DFQATT and CDR2 SNEGSKA (reference sequence). This chain links TRBV20-1 with TRBJ2-7; no clear D gene. Sequenced material: adjacent normal tissue. The origin of this receptor is a female donor with papillary thyroid cancer or a benign thyroid nodule (not recorded which). Some clones in this sample may be carry-over from other donors' samples. The CDR3 bases are TGCAGTGCCCGTAGGTCCAGCGTGGGGTACGAGCAGTACTTC. It specifies CSARRSSVGYEQYF.